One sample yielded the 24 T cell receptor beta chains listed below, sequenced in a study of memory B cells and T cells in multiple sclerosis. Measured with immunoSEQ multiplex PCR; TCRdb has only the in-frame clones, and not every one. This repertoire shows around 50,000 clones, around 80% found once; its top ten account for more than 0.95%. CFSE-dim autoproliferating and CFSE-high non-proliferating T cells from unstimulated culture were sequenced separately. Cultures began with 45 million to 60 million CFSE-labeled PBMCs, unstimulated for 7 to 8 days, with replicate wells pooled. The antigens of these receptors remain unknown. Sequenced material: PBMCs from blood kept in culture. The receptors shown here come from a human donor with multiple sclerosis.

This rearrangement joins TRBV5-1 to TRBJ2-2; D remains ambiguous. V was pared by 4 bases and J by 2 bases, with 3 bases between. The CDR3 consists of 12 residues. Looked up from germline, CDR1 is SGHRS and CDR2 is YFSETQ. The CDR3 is CASSLNTGELFF. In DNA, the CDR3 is TGCGCCAGCAGCCTTAACACCGGGGAGCTGTTTTTT.

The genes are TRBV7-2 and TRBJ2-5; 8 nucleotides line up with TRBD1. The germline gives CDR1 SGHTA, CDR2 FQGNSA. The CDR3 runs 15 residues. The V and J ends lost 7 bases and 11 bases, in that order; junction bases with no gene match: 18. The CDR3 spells CASTVGRTGRYLQYF. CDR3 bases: TGTGCCAGCACCGTTGGTCGGACAGGGCGGTACTTGCAGTACTTC.

The CDR3 DNA reads as TGTGCCAGCACCGTCTACGCTGAGCAGTTCTTC. This gives the protein CASTVYAEQFF. The chain links TRBV2 to TRBJ2-1; D gene ambiguous. The CDR3 extends over 11 amino acids. Germline V CDR1 and CDR2: SNHLY, FYNNEI. Trimming shortened V by 7 bases and J by 9 bases, and 10 bases separated the two germline ends.

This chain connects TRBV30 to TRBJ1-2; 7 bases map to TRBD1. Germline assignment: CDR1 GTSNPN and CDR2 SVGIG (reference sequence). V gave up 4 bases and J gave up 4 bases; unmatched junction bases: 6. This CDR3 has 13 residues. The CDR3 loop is CAWTWDRAYGYTF. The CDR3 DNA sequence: TGTGCCTGGACCTGGGACAGAGCCTATGGCTACACCTTC. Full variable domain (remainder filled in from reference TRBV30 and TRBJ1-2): SQTIHQWPATLVQPVGSPLSLECTVEGTSNPNLYWYRQAAGRGLQLLFYSVGIGQISSEVPQNLSASRPQDRQFILSSKKLLLSDSGFYLCAWTWDRAYGYTFGSGTRLTVV.

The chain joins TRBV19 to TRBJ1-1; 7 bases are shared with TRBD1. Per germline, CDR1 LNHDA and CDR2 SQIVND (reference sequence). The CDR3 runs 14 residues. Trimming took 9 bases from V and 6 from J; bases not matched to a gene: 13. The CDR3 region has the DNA TGTGCCAGCCAGATTATACAGGGGATGGCTGAAGCTTTCTTT. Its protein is CASQIIQGMAEAFF.

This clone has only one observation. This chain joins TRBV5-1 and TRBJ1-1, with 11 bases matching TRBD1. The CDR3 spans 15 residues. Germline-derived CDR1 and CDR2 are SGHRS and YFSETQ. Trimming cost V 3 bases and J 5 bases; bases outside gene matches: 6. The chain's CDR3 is CASSSLGTGGTEAFF. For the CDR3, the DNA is TGCGCCAGCAGCTCGTTAGGGACAGGGGGAACTGAAGCTTTCTTT. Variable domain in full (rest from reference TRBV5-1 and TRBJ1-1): KAGVTQTPRYLIKTRGQQVTLSCSPISGHRSVSWYQQTPGQGLQFLFEYFSETQRNKGNFPGRFSGRQFSNSRSEMNVSTLELGDSALYLCASSSLGTGGTEAFFGQGTRLTVV.

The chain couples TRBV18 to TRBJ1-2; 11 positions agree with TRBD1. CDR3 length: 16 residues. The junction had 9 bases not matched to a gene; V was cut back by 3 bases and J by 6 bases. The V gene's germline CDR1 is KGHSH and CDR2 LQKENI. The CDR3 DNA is TGTGCCAGCTCACCGGACAGGGGGCGCGGAGGGAATGGCTACACCTTC. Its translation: CASSPDRGRGGNGYTF.

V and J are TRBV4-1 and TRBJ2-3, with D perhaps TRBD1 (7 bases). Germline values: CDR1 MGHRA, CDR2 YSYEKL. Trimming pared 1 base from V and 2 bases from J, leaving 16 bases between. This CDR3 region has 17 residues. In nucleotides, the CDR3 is TGCGCCAGCAGCCAAGGGGCGGCGGGACAGAACACAGATACGCAGTATTTT. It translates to CASSQGAAGQNTDTQYF.

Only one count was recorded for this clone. Here the CDR3 reads CASSKETGTVQETQYF. The CDR3 DNA is TGTGCCAGCAGCAAAGAAACCGGGACCGTACAAGAGACCCAGTACTTC. The chain is built from TRBV9 and TRBJ2-5; possibly TRBD1 or TRBD2 for D (5 bases each). V was trimmed by 4 bases and J by 2 bases, leaving 18 bases between them. There are 16 residues in the CDR3. Germline CDR1 reads SGDLS; CDR2 reads YYNGEE.

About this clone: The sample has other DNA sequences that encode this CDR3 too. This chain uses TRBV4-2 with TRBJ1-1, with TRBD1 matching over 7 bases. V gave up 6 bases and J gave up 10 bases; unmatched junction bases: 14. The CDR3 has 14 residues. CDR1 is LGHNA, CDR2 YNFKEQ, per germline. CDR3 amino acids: CASSLGDRPAAAFF. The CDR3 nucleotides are TGTGCCAGCAGTCTAGGGGACAGACCAGCCGCAGCTTTCTTT.

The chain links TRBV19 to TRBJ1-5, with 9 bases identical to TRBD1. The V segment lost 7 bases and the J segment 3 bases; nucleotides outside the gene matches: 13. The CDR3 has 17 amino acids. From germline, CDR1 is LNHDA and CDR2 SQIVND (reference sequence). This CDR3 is CASILTGTGSYNQPQHF. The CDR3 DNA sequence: TGTGCCAGTATTCTAACCGGGACAGGGAGTTACAATCAGCCCCAGCATTTT.

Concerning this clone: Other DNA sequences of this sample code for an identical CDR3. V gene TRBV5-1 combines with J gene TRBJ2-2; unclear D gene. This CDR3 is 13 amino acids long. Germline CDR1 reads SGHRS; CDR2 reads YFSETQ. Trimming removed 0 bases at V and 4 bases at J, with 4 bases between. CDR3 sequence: CASSLASTGELFF. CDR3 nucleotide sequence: TGCGCCAGCAGCTTGGCCAGCACCGGGGAGCTGTTTTTT.

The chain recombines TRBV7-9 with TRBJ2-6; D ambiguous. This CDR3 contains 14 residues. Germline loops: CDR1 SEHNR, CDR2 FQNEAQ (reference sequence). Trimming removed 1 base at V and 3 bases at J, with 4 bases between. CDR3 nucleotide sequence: TGTGCCAGCAGCTTAGAGGGTGGGGCCAACGTCCTGACTTTC. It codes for CASSLEGGANVLTF.

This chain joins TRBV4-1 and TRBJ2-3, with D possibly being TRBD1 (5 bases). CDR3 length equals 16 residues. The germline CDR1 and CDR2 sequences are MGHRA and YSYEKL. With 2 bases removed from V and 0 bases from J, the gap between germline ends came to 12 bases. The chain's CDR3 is CASSQWGGASTDTQYF. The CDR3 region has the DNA TGCGCCAGCAGCCAATGGGGCGGAGCTAGCACAGATACGCAGTATTTT.

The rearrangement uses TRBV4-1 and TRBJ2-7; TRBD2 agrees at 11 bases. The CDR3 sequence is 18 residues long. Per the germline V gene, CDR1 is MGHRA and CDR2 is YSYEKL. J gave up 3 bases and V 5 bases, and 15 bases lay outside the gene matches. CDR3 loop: CASSYLYSGGAVGYEQYF. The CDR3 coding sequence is TGCGCCAGCAGCTACTTATATAGCGGGGGGGCCGTCGGCTACGAGCAGTACTTC.

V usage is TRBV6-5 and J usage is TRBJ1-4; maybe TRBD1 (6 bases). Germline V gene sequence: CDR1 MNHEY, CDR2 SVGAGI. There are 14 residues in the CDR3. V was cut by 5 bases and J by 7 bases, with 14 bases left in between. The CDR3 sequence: CASSRDKRGEKLFF. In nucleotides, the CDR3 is TGTGCCAGCAGTCGGGACAAGCGTGGTGAAAAACTGTTTTTT.

In DNA, the CDR3 is TGTGCCAGCAGCTTAGCTCGGGGGTCCAACACAGATACGCAGTATTTT. Translating it yields CASSLARGSNTDTQYF. The genes are TRBV7-2 and TRBJ2-3, with D possibly being TRBD2 (6 bases). Germline lookup yields CDR1 SGHTA and CDR2 FQGNSA. The CDR3 has 16 residues. Trimming shortened V by 0 bases and J by 2 bases, and 12 bases separated the two germline ends.

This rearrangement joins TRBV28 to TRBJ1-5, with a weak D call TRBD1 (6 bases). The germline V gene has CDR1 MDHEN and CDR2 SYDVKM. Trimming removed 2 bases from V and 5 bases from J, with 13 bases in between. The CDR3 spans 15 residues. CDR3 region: CASSLRTTGYQPQHF. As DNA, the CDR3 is TGTGCCAGCAGTTTACGGACGACAGGCTATCAGCCCCAGCATTTT.

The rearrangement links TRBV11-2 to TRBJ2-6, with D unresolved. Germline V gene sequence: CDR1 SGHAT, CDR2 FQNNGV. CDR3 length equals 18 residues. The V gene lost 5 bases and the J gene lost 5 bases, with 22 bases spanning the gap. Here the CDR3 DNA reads TGTGCCAGCAGCGAGCTGGGAAAGCAACAAAGTCGGGCCAACGTCCTGACTTTC. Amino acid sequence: CASSELGKQQSRANVLTF.

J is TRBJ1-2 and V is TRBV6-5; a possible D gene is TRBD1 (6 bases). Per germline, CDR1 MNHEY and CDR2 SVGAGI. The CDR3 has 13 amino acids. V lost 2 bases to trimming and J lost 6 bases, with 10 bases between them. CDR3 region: CASSYPSGDGYTF. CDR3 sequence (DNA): TGTGCCAGCAGTTACCCCTCAGGGGATGGCTACACCTTC.

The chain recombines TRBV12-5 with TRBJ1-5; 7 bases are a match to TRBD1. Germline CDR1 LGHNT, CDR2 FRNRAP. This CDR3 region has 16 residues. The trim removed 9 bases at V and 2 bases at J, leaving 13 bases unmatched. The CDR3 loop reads CARARDRDSGNQPQHF. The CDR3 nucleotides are TGTGCTAGGGCGCGAGACAGGGATAGTGGCAATCAGCCCCAGCATTTT.

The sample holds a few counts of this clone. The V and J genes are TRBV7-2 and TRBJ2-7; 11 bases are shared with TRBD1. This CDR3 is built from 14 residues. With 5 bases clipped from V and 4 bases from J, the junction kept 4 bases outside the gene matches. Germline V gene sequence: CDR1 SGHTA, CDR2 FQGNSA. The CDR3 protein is CASSRGDRGYEQYF. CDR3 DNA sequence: TGTGCCAGCAGCCGAGGGGACAGGGGGTACGAGCAGTACTTC.

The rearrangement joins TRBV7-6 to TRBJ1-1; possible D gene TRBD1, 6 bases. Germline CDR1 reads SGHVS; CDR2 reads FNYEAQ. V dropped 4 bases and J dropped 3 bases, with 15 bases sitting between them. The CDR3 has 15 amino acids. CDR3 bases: TGTGCCAGCAGCTCCCGAGGGGGGGTTGACACTGAAGCTTTCTTT. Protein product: CASSSRGGVDTEAFF.

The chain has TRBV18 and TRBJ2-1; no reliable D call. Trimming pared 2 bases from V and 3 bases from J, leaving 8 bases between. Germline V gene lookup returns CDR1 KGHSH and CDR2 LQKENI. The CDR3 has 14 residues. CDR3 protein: CASSPSERYNEQFF. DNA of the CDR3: TGTGCCAGCTCACCATCGGAGCGCTACAATGAGCAGTTCTTC. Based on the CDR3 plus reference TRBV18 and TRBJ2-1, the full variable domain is NAGVMQNPRHLVRRRGQEARLRCSPMKGHSHVYWYRQLPEEGLKFMVYLQKENIIDESGMPKERFSAEFPKEGPSILRIQQVVRGDSAAYFCASSPSERYNEQFFGPGTRLTVL.